This T cell receptor (beta chain) was sequenced during a study of T cell responses to AZD1222 COVID-19 vaccine. CDR1 is SGHRS and CDR2 is YFSETQ in the germline V gene. There are 15 residues in the CDR3. The V gene end was trimmed by 3 bases and the J gene end by 3 bases; junction bases not matched to a gene: 8. TCRdb's copy holds only in-frame clones and misses some; the assay was immunoSEQ multiplex PCR. Of around 100,000 clones in the sample, around 88% were seen once. The specimen comprised peripheral blood, sampled 28 days after the second AZD1222 dose. The TCR comes from an adult who received the AZD1222 COVID-19 vaccine. The chain combines TRBV5-1 with TRBJ2-7; the match to TRBD1 covers 8 bases. The CDR3 here is CASSSQGASVYEQYF. The CDR3 bases are TGCGCCAGCAGCTCTCAGGGGGCCTCTGTCTACGAGCAGTACTTC.